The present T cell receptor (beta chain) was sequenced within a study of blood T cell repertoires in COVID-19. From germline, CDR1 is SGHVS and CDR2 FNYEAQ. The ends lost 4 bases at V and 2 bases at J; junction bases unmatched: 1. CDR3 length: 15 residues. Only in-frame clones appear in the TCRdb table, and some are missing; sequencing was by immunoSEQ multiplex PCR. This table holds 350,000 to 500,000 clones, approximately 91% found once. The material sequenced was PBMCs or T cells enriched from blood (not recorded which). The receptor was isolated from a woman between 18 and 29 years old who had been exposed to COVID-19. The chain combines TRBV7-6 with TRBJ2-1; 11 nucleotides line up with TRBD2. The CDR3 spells CASSSGLAAYNEQFF. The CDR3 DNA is TGTGCCAGCAGCTCGGGACTAGCGGCCTACAATGAGCAGTTCTTC.